The TCR beta chain described here comes from a study of blood T cell repertoires in COVID-19. Looking at the study overall: Collection of acute and convalescent COVID-19 samples took place in the United States, Italy and Spain.

The CDR3 extends over 16 amino acids. V shed 0 bases and J 4 bases; nucleotides not matched to a gene: 9. Germline lookup yields CDR1 ENHRY and CDR2 SYGVKD. Assay: immunoSEQ multiplex PCR; the TCRdb copy retains only in-frame clones and omits some. The data contain around 12,000 clones, about 88% of them singletons. The clonotype originates from a human donor in a cohort sampled during active COVID-19. Sequencing was carried out using peripheral blood. The chain recombines TRBV10-3 with TRBJ2-7; TRBD2 matches 7 bases. CDR3 sequence (DNA): TGTGCCATCAGTGAGTCGGGAGGGCAGAGTAAGTACGAGCAGTACTTC. It encodes CAISESGGQSKYEQYF.